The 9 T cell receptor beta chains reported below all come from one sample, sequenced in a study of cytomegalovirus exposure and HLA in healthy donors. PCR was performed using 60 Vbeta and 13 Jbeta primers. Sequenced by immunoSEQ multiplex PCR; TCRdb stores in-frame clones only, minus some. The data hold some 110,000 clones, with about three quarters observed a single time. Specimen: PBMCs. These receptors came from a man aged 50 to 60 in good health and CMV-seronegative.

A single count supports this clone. The chain's CDR3 is CASSHLGLASTDTQYF. The CDR3 DNA follows: TGCGCCAGCAGCCATCTGGGACTGGCAAGCACAGATACGCAGTATTTT. The chain combines TRBV4-3 with TRBJ2-3, with D perhaps TRBD2 (6 bases). In germline, CDR1 is LGHNA, CDR2 YSLEER. The CDR3 totals 16 residues. V was clipped by 3 bases and J by 0 bases, with 13 bases between them.

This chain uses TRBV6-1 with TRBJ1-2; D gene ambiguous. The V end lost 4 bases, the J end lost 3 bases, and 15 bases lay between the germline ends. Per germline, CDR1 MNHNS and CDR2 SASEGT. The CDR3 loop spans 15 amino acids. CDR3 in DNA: TGTGCCAGCAGTGGGAGGGTGAATCCTCACTATGGCTACACCTTC. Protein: CASSGRVNPHYGYTF.

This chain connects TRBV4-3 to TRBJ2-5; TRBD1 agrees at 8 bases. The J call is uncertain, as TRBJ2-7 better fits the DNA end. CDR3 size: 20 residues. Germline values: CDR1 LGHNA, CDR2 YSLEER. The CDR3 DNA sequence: TGCGCCAGCAGCCAAGTCTACCTGACAGGGGCTCCCGGGATCGTGTACGAGCAGTACTTC. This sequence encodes CASSQVYLTGAPGIVYEQYF.

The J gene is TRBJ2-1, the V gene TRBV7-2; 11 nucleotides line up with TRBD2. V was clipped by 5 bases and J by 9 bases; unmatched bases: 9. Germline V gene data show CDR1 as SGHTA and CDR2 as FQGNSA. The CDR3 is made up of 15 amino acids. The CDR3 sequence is CASSPTTSGGLEQFF. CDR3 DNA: TGTGCCAGCAGCCCGACTACTAGCGGGGGCCTTGAGCAGTTCTTC.

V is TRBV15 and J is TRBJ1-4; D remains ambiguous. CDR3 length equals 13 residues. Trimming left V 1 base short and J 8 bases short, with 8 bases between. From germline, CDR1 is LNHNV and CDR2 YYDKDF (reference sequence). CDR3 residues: CATSRAAGEKLFF. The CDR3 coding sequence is TGTGCCACCAGCAGAGCGGCAGGCGAAAAACTGTTTTTT.

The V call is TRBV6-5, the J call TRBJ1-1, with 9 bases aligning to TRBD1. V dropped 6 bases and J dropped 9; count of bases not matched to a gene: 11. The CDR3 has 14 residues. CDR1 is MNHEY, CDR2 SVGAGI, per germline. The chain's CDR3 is CASRVPGQGTKAFF. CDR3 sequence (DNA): TGTGCCAGCAGGGTCCCGGGACAGGGAACCAAAGCTTTCTTT.

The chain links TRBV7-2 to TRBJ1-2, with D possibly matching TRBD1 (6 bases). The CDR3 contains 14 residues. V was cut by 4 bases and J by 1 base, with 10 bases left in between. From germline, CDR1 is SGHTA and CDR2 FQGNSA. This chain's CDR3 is CASSSLQGNYGYTF. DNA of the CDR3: TGTGCCAGCAGCTCTCTACAGGGTAACTATGGCTACACCTTC.

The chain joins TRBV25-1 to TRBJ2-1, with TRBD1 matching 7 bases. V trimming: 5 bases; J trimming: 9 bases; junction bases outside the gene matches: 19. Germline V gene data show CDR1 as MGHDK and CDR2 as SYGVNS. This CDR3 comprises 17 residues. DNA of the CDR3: TGTGCCAGCAGTCTACTTCAGTCGTTGACAGGGCTCGGTGAGCAGTTCTTC. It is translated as CASSLLQSLTGLGEQFF.

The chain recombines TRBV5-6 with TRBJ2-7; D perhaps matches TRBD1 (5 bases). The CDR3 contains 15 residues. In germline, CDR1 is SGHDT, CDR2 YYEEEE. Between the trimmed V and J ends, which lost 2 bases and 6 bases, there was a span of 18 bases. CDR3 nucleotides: TGTGCCAGCAGCTTTGTGTCAGGGAAGGGCGGCGAGCAGTACGTC. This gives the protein CASSFVSGKGGEQYV.